The present T cell receptor beta chain was sequenced within a study of T-cell memory formation after mild COVID-19. Study-wide results and caveats: Contracting CD4+ clones sat mainly in CM and EM; CD8+ in EMRA.

The CDR3 loop spans 12 amino acids. The V and J ends lost 0 bases and 3 bases respectively, with 2 bases between them. CDR1 and CDR2 from the germline V gene are MGHDK and SYGVNS. For this clonotype: Antigen: not known.

Via MiXCR, TCRdb re-called the 5' RACE reads, giving one row per CDR3 protein. Of roughly 200,000 distinct CDR3 sequences in the sample, roughly 23% were seen once. The receptor's source is an adult woman who had mild COVID-19 (a few samples of this study predate the infection). Cell type and time point are not known. The sample taken for sequencing was PBMCs or a T cell subset sorted from them (not recorded which). The V call is TRBV25-1, the J call TRBJ1-2; D is unresolved. CDR3 bases: TGTGCCAGCAGTGAATATGACTATGGCTACACCTTC. It encodes CASSEYDYGYTF.